This TCR beta chain was found in a study of T cell responses to AZD1222 COVID-19 vaccine. Study overall: Second doses at about 4 or about 12 weeks were pooled. Broader study findings: With two AZD1222 doses given, Spike-specific TCR breadth and depth both rose.

TCRdb keeps only in-frame clones here, not all; method: immunoSEQ multiplex PCR. The sample includes around 50,000 clones, about 81% of them seen just once. Regarding this clone: Its cognate antigen is unknown.

This CDR3 is built from 13 residues. Germline loops: CDR1 SNHLY, CDR2 FYNNEI. V was clipped by 7 bases and J by 7 bases; unmatched bases: 8. The material sequenced was peripheral blood, taken on day 0 of AZD1222 vaccination. The gene calls are TRBV2 and TRBJ2-7, with TRBD1 matching over 9 bases. This TCR was recovered from an adult in good health. The CDR3 is CASTGQGTREQYF. DNA of the CDR3: TGTGCCAGCACGGGACAGGGTACGCGGGAGCAGTACTTC.